The following is a TCR beta chain sequence with its context. Its target is unknown. CDR1 and CDR2 (germline): MNHEY, SVGEGT. This CDR3 has 15 residues. The J segment lost 8 bases and the V segment lost 4 bases, leaving 8 bases of the junction unmatched. This specimen comes from a study of T cells in Graves' hyperthyroidism and ophthalmopathy. Whole-study results and caveats: Blood held most thyroid clonotypes expanded above 0.001 frequency. The authors' 13 V-J model separated ophthalmopathy from stable hyperthyroidism.

The investigators amplified TCR beta CDR3 regions from RNA transcripts. Carried out on the TCR CDR3, a first-round RT-PCR used the HTBI primer set. MiXCR, applied by TCRdb to the multiplex PCR reads, yields one record per CDR3 protein. The sample shows 250,000 to 300,000 distinct CDR3 sequences, over 15% of them seen only once. Extraction of PBMCs used 8 to 10 ml of fresh peripheral blood. What was sequenced was blood. The rearrangement links TRBV6-2 or TRBV6-3 to TRBJ1-6; 7 positions agree with TRBD1. The receptor comes from a woman in her sixties or seventies with Graves' ophthalmopathy. CDR3 sequence reads: CASSSSDRDYSPLHF. The CDR3, as DNA: TGTGCCAGCAGTTCGTCCGACAGGGATTATTCACCCCTCCACTTT.